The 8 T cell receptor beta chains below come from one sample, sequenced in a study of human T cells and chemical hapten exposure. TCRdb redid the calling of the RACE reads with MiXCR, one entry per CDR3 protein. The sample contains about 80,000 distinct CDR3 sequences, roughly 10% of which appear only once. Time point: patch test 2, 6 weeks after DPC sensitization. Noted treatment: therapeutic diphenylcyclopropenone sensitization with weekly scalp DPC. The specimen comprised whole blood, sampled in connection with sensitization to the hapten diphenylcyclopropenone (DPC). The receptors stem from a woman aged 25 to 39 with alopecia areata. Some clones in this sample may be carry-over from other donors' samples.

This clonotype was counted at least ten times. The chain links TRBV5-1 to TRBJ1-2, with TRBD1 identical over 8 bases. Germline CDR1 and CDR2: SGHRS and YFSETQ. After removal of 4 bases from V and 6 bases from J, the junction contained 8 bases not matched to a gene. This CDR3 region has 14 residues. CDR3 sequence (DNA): TGCGCCAGCAGCCCAGGGGGCAATGGGCATGGCTACACCTTC. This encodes CASSPGGNGHGYTF.

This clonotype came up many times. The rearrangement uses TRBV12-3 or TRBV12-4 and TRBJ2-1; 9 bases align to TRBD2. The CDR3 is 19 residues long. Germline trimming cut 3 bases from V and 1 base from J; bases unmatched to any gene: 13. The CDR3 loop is CASSLGLAGRGVSYNEQFF. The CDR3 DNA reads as TGTGCCAGCAGTTTGGGGCTAGCGGGAAGGGGTGTGTCCTACAATGAGCAGTTCTTC.

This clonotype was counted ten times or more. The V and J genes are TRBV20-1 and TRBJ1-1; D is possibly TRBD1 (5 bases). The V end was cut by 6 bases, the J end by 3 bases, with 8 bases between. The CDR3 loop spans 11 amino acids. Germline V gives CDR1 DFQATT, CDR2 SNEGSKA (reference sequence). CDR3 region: CSAGEDTEAFF. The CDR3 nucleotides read TGCAGTGCGGGGGAGGACACTGAAGCTTTCTTT.

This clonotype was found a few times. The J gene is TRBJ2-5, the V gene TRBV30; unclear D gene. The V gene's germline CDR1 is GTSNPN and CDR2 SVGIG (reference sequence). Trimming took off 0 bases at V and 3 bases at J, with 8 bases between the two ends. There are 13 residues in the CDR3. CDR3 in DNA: TGTGCCTGGAGTGTGGGCCATAAAGAGACCCAGTACTTC. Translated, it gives CAWSVGHKETQYF. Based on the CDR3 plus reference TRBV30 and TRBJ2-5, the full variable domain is SQTIHQWPATLVQPVGSPLSLECTVEGTSNPNLYWYRQAAGRGLQLLFYSVGIGQISSEVPQNLSASRPQDRQFILSSKKLLLSDSGFYLCAWSVGHKETQYFGPGTRLLVL.

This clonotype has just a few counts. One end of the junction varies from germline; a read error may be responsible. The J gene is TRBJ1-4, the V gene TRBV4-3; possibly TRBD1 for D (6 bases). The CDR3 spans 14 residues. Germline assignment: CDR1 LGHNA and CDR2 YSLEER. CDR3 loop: CASSQGGSNEKLFF. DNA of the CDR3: TGCGCTAGCAGCCAAGGGGGGTCGAATGAAAAACTGTTTTTT.

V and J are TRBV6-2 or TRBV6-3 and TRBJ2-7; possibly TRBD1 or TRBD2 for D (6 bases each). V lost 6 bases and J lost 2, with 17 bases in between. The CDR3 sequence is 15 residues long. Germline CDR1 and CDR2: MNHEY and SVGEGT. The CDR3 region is CASRAGGLPAYEQYF. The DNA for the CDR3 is TGTGCCAGCAGGGCCGGGGGCCTCCCTGCCTACGAGCAGTACTTC.

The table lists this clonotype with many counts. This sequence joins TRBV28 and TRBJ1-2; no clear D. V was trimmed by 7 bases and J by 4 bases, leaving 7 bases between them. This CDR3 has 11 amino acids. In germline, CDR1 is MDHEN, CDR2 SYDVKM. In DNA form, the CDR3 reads TGTGCCAGCAACTCACGCTATGGCTACACCTTC. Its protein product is CASNSRYGYTF.

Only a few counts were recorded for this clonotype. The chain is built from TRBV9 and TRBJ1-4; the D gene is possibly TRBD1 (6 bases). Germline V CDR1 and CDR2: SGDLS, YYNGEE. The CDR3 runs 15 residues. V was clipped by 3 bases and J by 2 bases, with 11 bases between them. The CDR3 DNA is TGTGCCAGCAGCGGCGGACAGCTTACTAATGAAAAACTGTTTTTT. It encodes CASSGGQLTNEKLFF.